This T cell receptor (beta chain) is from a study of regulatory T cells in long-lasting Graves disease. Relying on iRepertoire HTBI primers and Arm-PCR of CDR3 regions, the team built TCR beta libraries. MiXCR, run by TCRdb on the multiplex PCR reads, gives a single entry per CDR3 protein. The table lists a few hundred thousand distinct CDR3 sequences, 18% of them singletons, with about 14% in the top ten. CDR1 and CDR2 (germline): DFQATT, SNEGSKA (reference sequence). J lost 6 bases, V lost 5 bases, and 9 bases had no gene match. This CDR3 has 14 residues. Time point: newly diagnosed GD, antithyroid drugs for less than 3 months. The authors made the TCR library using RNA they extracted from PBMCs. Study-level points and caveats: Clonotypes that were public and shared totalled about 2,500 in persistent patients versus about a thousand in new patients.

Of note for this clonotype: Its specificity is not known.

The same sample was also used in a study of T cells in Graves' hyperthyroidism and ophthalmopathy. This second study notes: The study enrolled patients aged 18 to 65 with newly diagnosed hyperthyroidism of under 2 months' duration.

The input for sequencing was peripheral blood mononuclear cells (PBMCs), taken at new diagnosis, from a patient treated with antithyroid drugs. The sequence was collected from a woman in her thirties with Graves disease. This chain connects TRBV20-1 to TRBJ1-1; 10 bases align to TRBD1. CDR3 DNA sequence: TGCAGTGCTCCCCCGGGACAGGGGACCGCTGAAGCTTTCTTT. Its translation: CSAPPGQGTAEAFF.